This TCR beta chain appears in the sequencing data of a study of T-cell reconstitution after alpha-beta-depleted transplantation in children. For TCRbeta, the library was prepared with unique molecular identifiers. Each CDR3 protein gets one entry after TCRdb re-called the PCR reads with MiXCR. The profile covers some 600,000 distinct CDR3 sequences, with roughly 13% appearing a single time and 2.2% taken by the ten largest. V dropped 2 bases and J dropped 4; count of bases not matched to a gene: 7. This CDR3 contains 16 residues. CDR1 DFQATT and CDR2 SNEGSKA come from the germline V gene (reference sequence). Study conclusions and caveats: Elevated TCRbeta diversity at day 60 was traced, in some patients, to surviving recipient T cells and thymic progenitors.

This clonotype has more than one count but fewer than ten. What it binds is unknown. The material was PBMCs, mostly from graft donor cells, obtained 360 days after TCRalphabeta/CD19-depleted stem cell transplant. The J gene is TRBJ1-6, the V gene TRBV20-1, with 8 bases matching TRBD1. The receptor's source is a male patient aged 10-17 years who had a stem cell transplant for acute myeloid leukemia, so the T cells may come from the graft donor. CDR3 DNA: TGCAGTGCTAGACAGGGGGCGGTTGGGTATAATTCACCCCTCCACTTT. Translation: CSARQGAVGYNSPLHF.